Listed here are 6 T cell receptor beta chains from one sample, sequenced in a study of shared clonotypes between healthy human individuals. The method was immunoSEQ multiplex PCR; TCRdb's version includes in-frame clones alone and lacks a portion of them. Among millions of clones listed, 80% to 95% were seen once. The material sequenced was naive CD4+ T cells from PBMCs. Subset reported: CD45RA+ positively selected. The origin of the receptors is a man between 18 and 29 years old in good health. Some clones in this sample may be carry-over from other donors' samples.

J is TRBJ1-5 and V is TRBV19; no definite D call. V was pared by 7 bases and J by 7 bases, with 20 bases between. CDR1 is LNHDA and CDR2 is SQIVND in the germline V gene (reference sequence). The CDR3 spans 15 residues. The CDR3 coding sequence is TGTGCCAGTACTAGTGACTCTACCGCGTGGCAGCCCCAGCATTTT. Protein product: CASTSDSTAWQPQHF.

The genes are TRBV10-3 and TRBJ2-7, with D perhaps assigned TRBD1 or TRBD2 (6 bases each). Germline CDR1 ENHRY, CDR2 SYGVKD. The germline V and J ends were trimmed by 6 bases and 9 bases, with 21 bases remaining between them. CDR3 length equals 14 residues. The CDR3 here is CAIRDHVSGAVQYF. CDR3 bases: TGTGCCATCAGGGACCACGTGTCGGGGGCGGTGCAGTACTTC.

This sequence joins TRBV21-1 and TRBJ2-7. TRBV21-1 is a listed pseudogene. The CDR3 is 15 amino acids. Here the CDR3 DNA reads TGTGCCAGCCCCCCTGACGGGCGATACTCCTACGAGCAGTACTTC. This gives the protein CASPPDGRYSYEQYF.

The chain is built from TRBV7-9 and TRBJ2-7, with unresolved D. V lost 0 bases and J 2 bases, leaving 11 bases between the germline ends. The CDR3 is 15 amino acids. Germline-derived CDR1 and CDR2 are SEHNR and FQNEAQ (reference sequence). The CDR3 nucleotides are TGTGCCAGCAGCTTAGCGATGGTAAGCACCTACGAGCAGTACTTC. Amino acids: CASSLAMVSTYEQYF. Drawing the rest from reference TRBV7-9 and TRBJ2-7, the complete variable domain is DTGVSQNPRHKITKRGQNVTFRCDPISEHNRLYWYRQTLGQGPEFLTYFQNEAQLEKSRLLSDRFSAERPKGSFSTLEIQRTEQGDSAMYLCASSLAMVSTYEQYFGPGTRLTVT.

This chain links TRBV5-1 with TRBJ2-3; no firm D call. The CDR3 runs to 13 residues. CDR1 is SGHRS and CDR2 is YFSETQ in the germline V gene. The V end was cut by 4 bases, the J end by 6 bases, with 12 bases between. DNA for the CDR3: TGCGCCAGCAGCACCGACCAGCCGGATACGCAGTATTTT. The encoded protein is CASSTDQPDTQYF.

V and J are TRBV5-1 and TRBJ2-3, with TRBD1 matching over 10 bases. CDR1 and CDR2 from the germline V gene are SGHRS and YFSETQ. This CDR3 has 16 amino acids. Trimming cost V 0 bases and J 4 bases; bases outside gene matches: 5. In DNA, the CDR3 is TGCGCCAGCAGCTTGGACGGACAGGGGGGAGCAGATACGCAGTATTTT. Translation gives CASSLDGQGGADTQYF.